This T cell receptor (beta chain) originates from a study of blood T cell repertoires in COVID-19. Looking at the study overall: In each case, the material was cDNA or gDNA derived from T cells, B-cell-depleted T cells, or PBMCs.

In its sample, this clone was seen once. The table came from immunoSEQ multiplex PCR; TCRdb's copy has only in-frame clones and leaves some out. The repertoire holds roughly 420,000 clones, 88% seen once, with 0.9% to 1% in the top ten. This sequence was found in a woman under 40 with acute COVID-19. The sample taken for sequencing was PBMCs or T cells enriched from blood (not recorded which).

CDR3 DNA: TGCGCCAGCAGCCTTTTGCGGGGGGTTCCTGGCTCCTACAATGAGCAGTTCTTC. This gives the protein CASSLLRGVPGSYNEQFF. The chain links TRBV4-1 to TRBJ2-1; 8 positions match TRBD2. Germline V lookup: CDR1 MGHRA, CDR2 YSYEKL. CDR3 length equals 18 residues. The V gene end was trimmed by 4 bases and the J gene end by 0 bases; junction bases not matched to a gene: 11.